The 5 T cell receptor beta chains presented below share a single source sample, sequenced in a study of vaccination and CD4 T cells after COVID-19. With the Oncomine TCR Beta short-read assay, DNA from cultured CD4+ T cells was sequenced. TCRdb processed the PCR reads anew with MiXCR; each CDR3 protein has one entry. Of about 16,000 distinct CDR3 sequences listed, approximately 56% are singletons. Antigen specificity for these receptors is unknown. The treatment: approximately nine-day PBMC culture with coronavirus spike peptide pools or control peptides (ViraFEST assay). The sample comprised CD4+ T cells from blood, cultured in vitro. Receptor source: a human donor who had recovered from COVID-19.

This clonotype was counted only a few times. The chain has TRBV5-4 and TRBJ1-2, with TRBD1 matching over 10 bases. Germline V lookup: CDR1 SGHNT, CDR2 YYREEE (reference sequence). The CDR3 contains 14 residues. V dropped 4 bases and J dropped 5; count of bases not matched to a gene: 5. CDR3 in amino acids: CASSVGGQGYGYTF. The CDR3 nucleotides are TGTGCCAGCAGCGTGGGGGGACAGGGGTATGGCTACACCTTC.

The chain links TRBV2 to TRBJ2-7, with 9 bases that match TRBD1. The CDR3 runs to 13 residues. V lost 7 bases and J lost 3; bases outside the gene matches: 4. From germline, CDR1 is SNHLY and CDR2 FYNNEI. The CDR3: CASIRDRDYEQYF. The CDR3 nucleotides read TGTGCCAGCATCCGGGACAGGGACTACGAGCAGTACTTC.

This clonotype showed up just a few times. J is TRBJ1-2 and V is TRBV20-1; weak D call: TRBD1 (6 bases). Germline lookup yields CDR1 DFQATT and CDR2 SNEGSKA (reference sequence). The V gene lost 3 bases and the J gene lost 1 base, with 15 bases spanning the gap. This CDR3 contains 15 residues. CDR3 sequence reads: CSARPPWGRNYGYTF. The CDR3 coding sequence is TGCAGTGCTAGGCCTCCTTGGGGGCGTAACTATGGCTACACCTTC.

This clonotype is a singleton in its sample. The rearrangement links TRBV3-1 to TRBJ1-5; D unclear. The CDR3 totals 13 residues. Germline CDR1 is LGHDT and CDR2 is YNNKEL (reference sequence). The V gene lost 1 base and the J gene lost 12 bases, with 13 bases spanning the gap. In nucleotides, the CDR3 is TGTGCCAGCAGCCAAGTTGGAGTGAGCCACCAGCATTTT. This encodes CASSQVGVSHQHF. The entire variable domain, with the rest obtained from reference TRBV3-1 and TRBJ1-5, is as follows: DTAVSQTPKYLVTQMGNDKSIKCEQNLGHDTMYWYKQDSKKFLKIMFSYNNKELIINETVPNRFSPKSPDKAHLNLHINSLELGDSAVYFCASSQVGVSHQHFGDGTRLSIL.

The rearrangement uses TRBV20-1 and TRBJ2-7; 12 bases are shared with TRBD2. The CDR3 consists of 16 residues. V lost 0 bases to trimming and J lost 5 bases; unmatched junction nucleotides: 8. CDR1 is DFQATT, CDR2 SNEGSKA, per germline (reference sequence). CDR3 sequence (DNA): TGCAGTGCTAGAGAGGGGACTAGCGGGTACTCAGACGAGCAGTACTTC. It encodes CSAREGTSGYSDEQYF.